One and the same sample provided the 14 T cell receptor beta chains below, sequenced in a study of human T cells and chemical hapten exposure. In TCRdb, the RACE reads were re-called with MiXCR into one record per CDR3 protein. Among some 300,000 distinct CDR3 sequences, roughly 6% were seen once, and the ten largest hold more than 8%. Time point specified: pre-sensitization, week 0. Treatment indicated: therapeutic diphenylcyclopropenone sensitization with weekly scalp DPC. Sample: whole blood, taken in connection with sensitization to the hapten diphenylcyclopropenone (DPC). The receptors stem from a woman under 30 with alopecia areata. Some clones in this sample may be carry-over from other donors' samples.

This clonotype turned up a few times. The chain uses TRBV12-3 or TRBV12-4 and TRBJ2-6, with a tentative D call TRBD1 (6 bases). The germline V and J ends were trimmed by 6 bases and 0 bases, with 12 bases remaining between them. This CDR3 region has 16 residues. The CDR3 DNA reads as TGTGCCAGCAGCTCAGGGGTGTCCTCTGGGGCCAACGTCCTGACTTTC. This encodes CASSSGVSSGANVLTF.

This clonotype has at least ten counts. The chain is built from TRBV29-1 and TRBJ1-1; D unclear. This CDR3 contains 12 residues. CDR1 is SQVTM, CDR2 ANQGSEA, per germline. V lost 0 bases to trimming and J lost 3 bases, with 5 bases between them. CDR3 DNA sequence: TGCAGCGTTGAAGACGGGGACACTGAAGCTTTCTTT. Translated: CSVEDGDTEAFF.

The J gene is TRBJ2-1, the V gene TRBV14; a possible D gene is TRBD1 (5 bases). The CDR3 runs 18 residues. Germline V gives CDR1 SGHDN, CDR2 FVKESK. The V gene lost 3 bases and the J gene lost 0 bases, with 18 bases spanning the gap. The CDR3: CASSHRPLGLSSYNEQFF. CDR3 coding DNA: TGTGCCAGCAGCCACCGCCCGTTGGGGCTGAGCTCCTACAATGAGCAGTTCTTC. Full variable domain (missing parts from reference TRBV14 and TRBJ2-1): EAGVTQFPSHSVIEKGQTVTLRCDPISGHDNLYWYRRVMGKEIKFLLHFVKESKQDESGMPNNRFLAERTGGTYSTLKVQPAELEDSGVYFCASSHRPLGLSSYNEQFFGPGTRLTVL.

This clonotype was detected many times. The chain combines TRBV27 with TRBJ2-3; 10 bases align to TRBD1. The CDR3 totals 16 residues. The J segment lost 0 bases and the V segment lost 5 bases, leaving 5 bases of the junction unmatched. The germline V gene encodes CDR1 MNHEY and CDR2 SMNVEV (reference sequence). CDR3 residues: CASSPGTGASTDTQYF. The DNA of the CDR3 is TGTGCCAGCAGTCCGGGGACAGGGGCTAGCACAGATACGCAGTATTTT.

This clonotype has just a few counts. The V and J genes are TRBV27 and TRBJ2-3, with D unclear. Germline CDR1 is MNHEY and CDR2 is SMNVEV (reference sequence). The V end lost 4 bases, the J end lost 1 base, and 15 bases lay between the germline ends. The CDR3 consists of 16 residues. The CDR3 loop is CASSSPTFSGTDTQYF. Written as DNA, the CDR3 is TGTGCCAGCAGTTCCCCGACCTTTTCCGGCACAGATACGCAGTATTTT.

This clonotype was observed many times. V and J are TRBV9 and TRBJ1-3; D ambiguous. The ends were cut back, 1 base at V and 4 bases at J, with 3 bases in the middle. The germline gives CDR1 SGDLS, CDR2 YYNGEE. The CDR3 is made up of 12 amino acids. The chain's CDR3 is CASSVLGNTIYF. The CDR3 coding sequence is TGTGCCAGCAGCGTATTAGGAAACACCATATATTTT.

This clonotype was seen ten or more times. The CDR3 loop reads CASSQFRRGLQYF. CDR3 sequence (DNA): TGTGCCAGCAGCCAATTCCGTCGAGGCTTGCAGTATTTT. The chain employs TRBV14 and TRBJ2-3; no firm D call. Trimming took 2 bases from V and 11 from J, leaving 14 bases between them. Germline lookup yields CDR1 SGHDN and CDR2 FVKESK. The CDR3 length is 13 residues.

This clonotype was recorded a few times. CDR3 amino acids: CASSKQRPLTDTQYF. The CDR3 nucleotides are TGTGCCAGCAGCAAGCAGCGGCCTCTCACAGATACGCAGTATTTT. The chain joins TRBV21-1 to TRBJ2-3; TRBD2 is taken as the D call from the table, unchecked against the DNA. TRBV21-1 counts as a pseudogene. The length of the CDR3 is 15 residues.

This clonotype was counted at least ten times. The genes are TRBV5-6 and TRBJ2-3; 8 bases line up with TRBD1. The CDR3 contains 16 residues. V shed 3 bases, J shed 11 bases, and the junction held 17 bases outside the gene matches. Germline assignment: CDR1 SGHDT and CDR2 YYEEEE. As DNA, the CDR3 is TGTGCCAGCAGCTCTCTCCGGGACAGGTCTTACAAGGGGCAGTATTTT. Amino acid sequence: CASSSLRDRSYKGQYF.

V gene TRBV7-2 combines with J gene TRBJ1-6, with a weak D call TRBD1 (5 bases). Trimming cost V 10 bases and J 2 bases, with 18 bases left between them. Germline assignment: CDR1 SGHTA and CDR2 FQGNSA. There are 16 residues in the CDR3. For the CDR3, the DNA is TGTGCCACCAAAACGGATCAGGGCCCCTATAATTCACCCCTCCACTTT. It specifies CATKTDQGPYNSPLHF.

The chain links TRBV6-8 to TRBJ2-3, with 8 bases lining up with TRBD1. The CDR3 runs 14 residues. Trimming at V came to 8 bases and at J to 4 bases, leaving 8 bases not matched to a gene. Looked up from germline, CDR1 is MNHGY and CDR2 is SAAAGT. The CDR3 region has the DNA TGTGCCAGCTATAGGACAGGGTCGGCAGATACGCAGTATTTT. Translated: CASYRTGSADTQYF.

Here the CDR3 reads CSALPGLAGTYEQYF. In nucleotides, the CDR3 is TGCAGTGCTCTCCCGGGACTAGCGGGTACCTACGAGCAGTACTTC. The rearrangement links TRBV20-1 to TRBJ2-7; 12 bases fit TRBD2. V trimming: 5 bases; J trimming: 2 bases; junction bases outside the gene matches: 7. The CDR3 runs 15 residues. Germline V gene lookup returns CDR1 DFQATT and CDR2 SNEGSKA (reference sequence).

This clonotype was counted a few times. This chain connects TRBV6-1 to TRBJ2-3, with 10 bases lining up with TRBD2. CDR3 length equals 15 residues. Germline V CDR1 and CDR2: MNHNS, SASEGT. Trimming removed 10 bases from V and 2 bases from J; junction bases left unmatched: 9. CDR3 DNA: TGTGCCACCGACGTCGGGACTAGCGCCACAGATACGCAGTATTTT. Its protein is CATDVGTSATDTQYF.

This clonotype was counted ten times or more. This chain uses TRBV12-3 or TRBV12-4 with TRBJ1-5; D is ambiguous. Trimming cost V 4 bases and J 10 bases, with 14 bases left between them. The CDR3 spans 13 residues. The CDR3 DNA sequence: TGTGCCAGCAGTTGGAGGAAGGAAGGACCCCAGCATTTT. Translated, it gives CASSWRKEGPQHF.